This T cell receptor beta chain was observed in a study of blood T cell repertoires in COVID-19. The overall study: COVID-19 samples, acute and convalescent, were from the United States, Italy and Spain. T cells, B-cell-depleted T cells, or PBMCs provided the cDNA or gDNA that served as material.

Under the authors' procedure: From reference gene primer amplification, estimates of nucleated cell counts were derived. Clones were sequenced by immunoSEQ multiplex PCR, and TCRdb holds only the in-frame ones, with some missing. That table gives V, J and clone size, and the DNA gave D and trimming. This sample has 300,000 or so clones, with roughly 90% found just once. The CDR3 is 15 amino acids. Trimming shortened V by 5 bases and J by 4 bases, and 17 bases separated the two germline ends. The germline V gene encodes CDR1 SGHVS and CDR2 FQNEAQ. The chain uses TRBV7-8 and TRBJ1-1; no firm D call. The material sequenced was peripheral blood. This sequence was found in a man younger than 30 who had recovered from COVID-19. The CDR3 DNA sequence: TGTGCCAGCAGCCCCCGAGGCTACGCCGGCACTGAAGCTTTCTTT. It encodes CASSPRGYAGTEAFF.